The 17 T cell receptor beta chains presented below share a single source sample, sequenced in a study of T cells in Graves' hyperthyroidism and ophthalmopathy. It was RNA transcripts that yielded the amplified TCR beta CDR3 regions. First-round RT-PCR of the TCR CDR3 relied on the HTBI primer set. TCRdb recomputed calls from the multiplex PCR reads with MiXCR, one row per CDR3 protein. The data show about 710,000 distinct CDR3 sequences, with about 16% seen just once and around 8% held by the top ten. Sequenced material: blood. The receptors originated from a man aged 18 to 29 with Graves' hyperthyroidism.

This clonotype was counted at least ten times. The CDR3 DNA reads TGTGCCAGCAGTGAGCGACAGGTCTACGAGCAGTACTTC. It encodes CASSERQVYEQYF. The rearrangement joins TRBV2 to TRBJ2-7; TRBD1 might be the D (6 bases). Germline V lookup: CDR1 SNHLY, CDR2 FYNNEI. V was shortened by 3 bases and J by 3 bases, with 9 bases between the two germline ends. This CDR3 region has 13 residues.

This clonotype was counted at least ten times. The chain links TRBV12-3 or TRBV12-4 to TRBJ1-4; no clear D. The length of the CDR3 is 14 residues. V was shortened by 3 bases and J by 4 bases, with 9 bases between the two germline ends. The CDR3 loop is CASSFWAVNEKLFF. CDR3 coding DNA: TGTGCCAGCAGTTTTTGGGCGGTTAATGAAAAACTGTTTTTT.

This clonotype showed up many times. The chain joins TRBV20-1 to TRBJ2-7; 10 nucleotides agree with TRBD1. V dropped 7 bases and J dropped 5; count of bases not matched to a gene: 5. The CDR3 length is 12 residues. Germline CDR1 and CDR2: DFQATT and SNEGSKA (reference sequence). The CDR3: CSVWDRGNEQYF. The CDR3 DNA is TGCAGTGTTTGGGACAGGGGAAACGAGCAGTACTTC.

The rearrangement joins TRBV29-1 to TRBJ2-3; 9 bases match TRBD2. This CDR3 is 15 amino acids long. CDR1 and CDR2 from the germline V gene are SQVTM and ANQGSEA. After removal of 7 bases from V and 5 bases from J, the junction contained 13 bases not matched to a gene. The CDR3 is CSAPSGGRALDTQYF. The CDR3 bases are TGCAGCGCTCCTTCTGGCGGGAGGGCCTTAGATACGCAGTATTTT.

The sample holds many counts of this clonotype. The chain links TRBV20-1 to TRBJ2-1, with 10 bases matching TRBD2. Germline assignment: CDR1 DFQATT and CDR2 SNEGSKA (reference sequence). V dropped 5 bases and J dropped 0; count of bases not matched to a gene: 19. This CDR3 region has 20 residues. CDR3 loop: CSASYRGLAGAGSSYNEQFF. DNA of the CDR3: TGCAGTGCTTCTTATAGAGGCCTAGCGGGGGCCGGAAGCTCCTACAATGAGCAGTTCTTC.

The table lists this clonotype with many counts. V gene TRBV18 combines with J gene TRBJ2-7, with TRBD2 matching over 11 bases. The CDR3 runs to 14 residues. After removal of 5 bases from V and 2 bases from J, the junction contained 2 bases not matched to a gene. Germline CDR1 and CDR2: KGHSH and LQKENI. Here the CDR3 DNA reads TGTGCCAGCTCATCGACTAGCGGGACCTACGAGCAGTACTTC. This translates into CASSSTSGTYEQYF.

This clonotype was counted ten times or more. This chain connects TRBV28 to TRBJ2-3; no definite D call. V lost 5 bases and J lost 4, with 13 bases in between. Germline-derived CDR1 and CDR2 are MDHEN and SYDVKM. CDR3 length: 14 residues. Written as DNA, the CDR3 is TGTGCCAGCAGTAGCGTGCTTCTCCCAGATACGCAGTATTTT. This gives the protein CASSSVLLPDTQYF.

This clonotype occurred many times. The chain recombines TRBV29-1 with TRBJ2-1, with 9 nucleotides matching TRBD2. The CDR3 has 15 amino acids. Losses at the gene ends were 6 bases for V and 1 base for J; bases not matched to a gene: 7. CDR1 and CDR2 (germline): SQVTM, ANQGSEA. This CDR3 is CSVEGTSISYNEQFF. CDR3 bases: TGCAGCGTAGAGGGGACTAGCATTTCCTACAATGAGCAGTTCTTC.

There are many counts of this clonotype. The gene calls are TRBV2 and TRBJ1-6; no definite D call. V was trimmed by 6 bases and J by 4 bases, leaving 13 bases between them. CDR3 length equals 15 residues. Germline CDR1 and CDR2: SNHLY and FYNNEI. CDR3: CASRTRRAYNSPLHF. The CDR3, as DNA: TGTGCCAGCAGGACCAGGAGAGCGTATAATTCACCCCTCCACTTT.

A word on this clonotype: A much larger clone differs from this one at a single base, so this may be a read error. The final CDR3 position lacks the conserved phenylalanine or tryptophan, pointing to a likely read error. The rearrangement joins TRBV2 to TRBJ2-5; D remains ambiguous. Per the germline V gene, CDR1 is SNHLY and CDR2 is FYNNEI. V lost 0 bases and J 4 bases, leaving 6 bases between the germline ends. The CDR3 is made up of 13 amino acids. The DNA of the CDR3 is TGTGCCAGCAGTGAAGCCTCTCTAGAGACCCAGTACCTC. Amino acid sequence: CASSEASLETQYL.

In its sample, this clonotype was seen a few times. Mismatch with germline at one junction end may stem from a read error. The rearrangement links TRBV29-1 to TRBJ1-1; 8 nucleotides agree with TRBD1. Germline assignment: CDR1 SQVTM and CDR2 ANQGSEA. The CDR3 is made up of 13 amino acids. The CDR3 region is CSTSQGATTGAFF. CDR3 sequence (DNA): TGCAGCACCAGCCAGGGGGCGACCACTGGAGCTTTCTTT.

This clonotype appeared a few times. The chain has TRBV5-1 and TRBJ2-7, with D perhaps TRBD2 (5 bases). Deletions cut 1 base from V and 4 bases from J, with 12 bases between. CDR3 length: 14 residues. From germline, CDR1 is SGHRS and CDR2 YFSETQ. CDR3 in DNA: TGCGCCAGCAGCTTGCGGTTCAGCGGTTACGAGCAGTACTTC. This encodes CASSLRFSGYEQYF.

This clonotype was picked up a small number of times. J is TRBJ1-5 and V is TRBV20-1; 8 bases match TRBD1. Trimming at V came to 6 bases and at J to 0 bases, leaving 4 bases not matched to a gene. Per the germline V gene, CDR1 is DFQATT and CDR2 is SNEGSKA (reference sequence). This CDR3 is 14 amino acids long. The CDR3 nucleotides are TGCAGTGCCCAGACAGGGGATAGCAATCAGCCCCAGCATTTT. It codes for CSAQTGDSNQPQHF.

This chain connects TRBV25-1 to TRBJ2-2; 13 positions agree with TRBD2. V shed 8 bases and J 6 bases; nucleotides not matched to a gene: 15. The V gene's germline CDR1 is MGHDK and CDR2 SYGVNS. The CDR3 runs 18 residues. The CDR3: CASSRTSGSPRGSGELFF. Written as DNA, the CDR3 is TGTGCCAGCTCTCGGACTAGCGGGAGTCCCCGGGGATCCGGGGAGCTGTTTTTT.

This clonotype was observed a few times. V and J are TRBV6-2 or TRBV6-3 and TRBJ2-7, with D possibly being TRBD1 (6 bases). The CDR3 contains 14 residues. V was trimmed by 2 bases and J by 7 bases, leaving 15 bases between them. The V gene's germline CDR1 is MNHEY and CDR2 SVGEGT. The CDR3 sequence is CASSYDQGFEEQYF. Here the CDR3 DNA reads TGTGCCAGCAGTTACGACCAGGGGTTTGAGGAGCAGTACTTC.

The sample holds many counts of this clonotype. CDR3 sequence: CASSNREGWRPDTDTQYF. CDR3 bases: TGTGCCAGCAGTAATAGGGAGGGTTGGCGGCCAGACACAGATACGCAGTATTTT. The chain couples TRBV28 to TRBJ2-3; 7 positions agree with TRBD2. The germline V gene has CDR1 MDHEN and CDR2 SYDVKM. The CDR3 contains 18 residues. After removal of 5 bases from V and 2 bases from J, the junction contained 16 bases not matched to a gene.

This clonotype turned up a few times. The chain links TRBV12-5 to TRBJ2-5, with D possibly matching TRBD2 (5 bases). CDR1 and CDR2 from the germline V gene are LGHNT and FRNRAP. The CDR3 covers 12 residues. Trimming took 1 base from V and 7 from J, leaving 7 bases between them. The CDR3 loop reads CASGLDGGTQYF. CDR3 in DNA: TGTGCTAGTGGTTTGGACGGAGGGACCCAGTACTTC.